This T cell receptor (beta chain) emerged from a study of PD-L1 blockade in urothelial cancer. The ends lost 4 bases at V and 3 bases at J; junction bases unmatched: 6. Per the germline V gene, CDR1 is LNHDA and CDR2 is SQIVND (reference sequence). The CDR3 spans 15 residues. This clone has more than one count but fewer than ten. Time point described: pretreatment peripheral blood. Data came from immunoSEQ multiplex PCR; TCRdb stores just in-frame clones and leaves some out. The sample has about 51,000 clones, about 82% seen once; the top ten hold roughly 20%. This clonotype was obtained from a man aged 60 to 69 with urothelial cancer. Sequenced here: PBMCs, sampled around atezolizumab (anti-PD-L1) treatment. V gene TRBV19 combines with J gene TRBJ2-3; 8 nucleotides agree with TRBD2. CDR3 nucleotides: TGTGCCAGTAGTAAACGGGAGGGCCAAACAGATACGCAGTATTTT. This translates into CASSKREGQTDTQYF.